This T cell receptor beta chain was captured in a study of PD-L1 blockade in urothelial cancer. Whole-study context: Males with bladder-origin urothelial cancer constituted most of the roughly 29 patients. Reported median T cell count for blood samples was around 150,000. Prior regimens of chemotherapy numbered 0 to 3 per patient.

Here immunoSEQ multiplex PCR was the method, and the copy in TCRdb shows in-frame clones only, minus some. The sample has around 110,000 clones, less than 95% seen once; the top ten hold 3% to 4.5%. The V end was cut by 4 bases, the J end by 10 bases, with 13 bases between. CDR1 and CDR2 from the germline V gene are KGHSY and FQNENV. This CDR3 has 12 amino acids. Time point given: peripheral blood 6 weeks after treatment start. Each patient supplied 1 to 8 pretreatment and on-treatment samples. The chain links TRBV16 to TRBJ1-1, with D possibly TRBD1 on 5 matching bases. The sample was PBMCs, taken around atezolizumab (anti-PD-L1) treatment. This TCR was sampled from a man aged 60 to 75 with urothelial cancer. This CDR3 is CASSPEGRSAFF. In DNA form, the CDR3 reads TGTGCCAGCAGCCCGGAGGGGCGCTCAGCTTTCTTT.